The clone carrying this T cell receptor beta chain was observed a few times. Antigen unknown. The data stem from a study of T cell repertoires in cytomegalovirus infection. Whole-study results and caveats: CMV-specific TCR beta clonotypes restricted by HLA-C were the ones dominating the ex vivo response. CMV carriers having the relevant HLA were flagged by cumulative public TCR beta family frequency.

TCRdb called the reads again in MiXCR, with one record for every CDR3 protein. The sample contains 150,000 or so distinct CDR3 sequences, about a fifth of which appear only once. Trimming stripped 2 bases from V and 1 base from J, with 8 bases between. Germline CDR1 is SEHNR and CDR2 is FQNEAQ (reference sequence). The CDR3 covers 15 residues. This receptor was obtained from a human donor in good health (CMV status not recorded). Some clones in this sample may be carry-over from other donors' samples. The specimen was CD8+ T cells from cultured PBMCs, collected from culture after CMV antigen stimulation. This rearrangement joins TRBV7-9 to TRBJ2-2; D possibly corresponds to TRBD1 (5 bases). CDR3 bases: TGTGCCAGCAGCTTATTCAGGGAGAACACCGGGGAGCTGTTTTTT. Encoded protein: CASSLFRENTGELFF.